The entry below gives a single TCR beta chain sequence along with its context. This sample is drawn from a study of OX40 agonist ivuxolimab in advanced cancers. The data were produced by immunoSEQ multiplex PCR, yet TCRdb's version contains in-frame clones alone and is incomplete. The top ten clones hold 0.6% to 0.75% of a sample with almost 90,000 clones, about nine tenths of them seen once. Per the germline V gene, CDR1 is SGHTA and CDR2 is FQGNSA. V was pared by 2 bases and J by 0 bases, with 4 bases between. The CDR3 has 13 amino acids. The sample in question was CD4+ or CD8+ T cells sorted from blood, obtained in a trial of the OX40 agonist ivuxolimab. The chain employs TRBV7-2 and TRBJ2-5; D is uncertain. The receptor's source is an adult with an advanced solid tumor such as melanoma, head and neck, liver or kidney cancer. The CDR3 nucleotides read TGTGCCAGCAGCTTATACAACCAAGAGACCCAGTACTTC. Translating it yields CASSLYNQETQYF.